One sample yielded the 10 T cell receptor beta chains listed below, sequenced in a study of blood T cell repertoires in COVID-19. Clones were sequenced by immunoSEQ multiplex PCR, and TCRdb holds only the in-frame ones, with some missing. The sample lists 300,000 to 350,000 clones, 88% occurring once. Sequenced input: peripheral blood. The receptors derive from a woman between 65 and 79 years old with COVID-19, enrolled during active disease.

The chain employs TRBV28 and TRBJ1-6, with D possibly being TRBD1 (5 bases). The length of the CDR3 is 16 residues. The ends were cut back, 2 bases at V and 0 bases at J, with 8 bases in the middle. CDR1 is MDHEN and CDR2 is SYDVKM in the germline V gene. The DNA for the CDR3 is TGTGCCAGCAGTTTAGCGACAGCCTCCTATAATTCACCCCTCCACTTT. Translation gives CASSLATASYNSPLHF.

The chain employs TRBV27 and TRBJ1-4, with 9 bases identical to TRBD1. Looked up from germline, CDR1 is MNHEY and CDR2 is SMNVEV (reference sequence). The CDR3 sequence is 17 residues long. V trimming: 5 bases; J trimming: 3 bases; junction bases outside the gene matches: 10. As DNA, the CDR3 is TGTGCCAGCAGTAGCCGGGACAGGGCCGCACCTAATGAAAAACTGTTTTTT. It specifies CASSSRDRAAPNEKLFF.

The chain couples TRBV7-2 to TRBJ2-7; the match to TRBD1 covers 7 bases. The ends lost 3 bases at V and 2 bases at J; junction bases unmatched: 7. This CDR3 is 15 amino acids long. CDR1 is SGHTA and CDR2 is FQGNSA in the germline V gene. CDR3 loop: CASSFTGTETYEQYF. As DNA, the CDR3 is TGTGCCAGCAGCTTCACCGGGACAGAGACCTACGAGCAGTACTTC. Supplemented by reference TRBV7-2 and TRBJ2-7, the full variable domain reads GAGVSQSPSNKVTEKGKDVELRCDPISGHTALYWYRQSLGQGLEFLIYFQGNSAPDKSGLPSDRFSAERTGGSVSTLTIQRTQQEDSAVYLCASSFTGTETYEQYFGPGTRLTVT.

This chain uses TRBV18 with TRBJ1-2; D might be TRBD1 (5 bases). Germline CDR1 reads KGHSH; CDR2 reads LQKENI. Trimming left V 2 bases short and J 4 bases short, with 11 bases between. The CDR3 loop spans 14 amino acids. In DNA form, the CDR3 reads TGTGCCAGCTCACCAGGGGCCATGGGCTATGGCTACACCTTC. This translates into CASSPGAMGYGYTF.

V is TRBV29-1 and J is TRBJ2-7, with D maybe TRBD1 (5 bases). The CDR3 is made up of 11 amino acids. V was trimmed by 3 bases and J by 3 bases, leaving 6 bases between them. Looked up from germline, CDR1 is SQVTM and CDR2 is ANQGSEA. DNA for the CDR3: TGCAGCGTTGACACAGGCTACGAGCAGTACTTC. Amino acid sequence: CSVDTGYEQYF.

J is TRBJ1-3 and V is TRBV3-1 (or the pseudogene TRBV3-2), with D possibly being TRBD1 (5 bases). Germline CDR1 and CDR2: LGHDT and YNNKEL (reference sequence). The CDR3 contains 16 residues. Trimming stripped 0 bases from V and 2 bases from J, with 11 bases between. CDR3 residues: CASSQDVGQTGNTIYF. CDR3 nucleotides: TGTGCCAGCAGCCAAGATGTGGGGCAGACTGGAAACACCATATATTTT.

The chain has TRBV6-6 and TRBJ1-4; D gene uncertain. V lost 7 bases, J lost 4 bases, and 13 bases lay in between. Germline CDR1 MNHNY, CDR2 SVGAGI (reference sequence). The CDR3 has 14 amino acids. The CDR3 here is CASKKAEFNEKLFF. In DNA form, the CDR3 reads TGTGCCAGCAAGAAGGCGGAGTTTAATGAAAAACTGTTTTTT.

V gene TRBV9 combines with J gene TRBJ2-1, with TRBD1 matching 9 bases. The CDR3 has 15 amino acids. The V and J ends lost 4 bases and 6 bases, in that order; junction bases with no gene match: 8. Germline V gene sequence: CDR1 SGDLS, CDR2 YYNGEE. DNA of the CDR3: TGTGCCAGCAGCACCAGACAGGGGGACTCCAATGAGCAGTTCTTC. Its protein product is CASSTRQGDSNEQFF.

The gene calls are TRBV7-2 and TRBJ1-1; the D is unclear. Germline V CDR1 and CDR2: SGHTA, FQGNSA. The CDR3 has 13 residues. V was cut by 5 bases and J by 6 bases, with 13 bases left in between. The CDR3: CASSPTVRSEAFF. The CDR3 DNA reads TGTGCCAGCAGCCCCACAGTCCGGTCTGAAGCTTTCTTT.

This clone was seen just once. The chain employs TRBV5-1 and TRBJ2-1; D remains unclear. The CDR3 length is 11 residues. Germline lookup yields CDR1 SGHRS and CDR2 YFSETQ. The germline V and J ends were trimmed by 0 bases and 9 bases, with 4 bases remaining between them. The chain's CDR3 is CASSLGSEQFF. In DNA, the CDR3 is TGCGCCAGCAGCTTGGGGAGTGAGCAGTTCTTC.